This T cell receptor (beta chain) was observed in a study of T cells in Graves' hyperthyroidism and ophthalmopathy. This clonotype was recorded many times. V gave up 4 bases and J gave up 1 base; unmatched junction bases: 3. This CDR3 comprises 15 residues. Germline values: CDR1 SGHRS, CDR2 YFSETQ. It was RNA transcripts that yielded the amplified TCR beta CDR3 regions. HTBI primers were employed in a first-round RT-PCR of the TCR CDR3. MiXCR, applied by TCRdb to the multiplex PCR reads, yields one record per CDR3 protein. The data show about 640,000 distinct CDR3 sequences, nearly 45% seen once. The receptor's source is an adult man with Graves' disease, either hyperthyroidism or ophthalmopathy (not recorded which). This chain connects TRBV5-1 to TRBJ1-5, with 9 bases identical to TRBD1. The specimen sequenced was peripheral blood or thyroid tissue (not recorded which). CDR3 residues: CASSVTGGSNQPQHF. The CDR3 DNA is TGCGCCAGCAGCGTTACAGGGGGCAGCAATCAGCCCCAGCATTTT.